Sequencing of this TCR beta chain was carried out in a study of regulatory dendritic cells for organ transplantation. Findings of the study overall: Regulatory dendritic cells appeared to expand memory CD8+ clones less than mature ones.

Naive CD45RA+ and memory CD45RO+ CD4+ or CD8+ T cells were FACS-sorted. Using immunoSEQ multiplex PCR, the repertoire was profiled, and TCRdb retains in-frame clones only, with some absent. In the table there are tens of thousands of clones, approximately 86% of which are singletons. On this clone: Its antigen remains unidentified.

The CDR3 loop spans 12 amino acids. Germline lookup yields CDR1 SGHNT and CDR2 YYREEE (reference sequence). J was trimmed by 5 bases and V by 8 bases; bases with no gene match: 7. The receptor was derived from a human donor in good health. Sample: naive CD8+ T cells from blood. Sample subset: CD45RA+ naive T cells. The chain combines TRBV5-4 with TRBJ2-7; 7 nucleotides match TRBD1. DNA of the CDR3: TGTGCCAGTAACCGGGACAGAAACGAGCAGTACTTC. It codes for CASNRDRNEQYF.